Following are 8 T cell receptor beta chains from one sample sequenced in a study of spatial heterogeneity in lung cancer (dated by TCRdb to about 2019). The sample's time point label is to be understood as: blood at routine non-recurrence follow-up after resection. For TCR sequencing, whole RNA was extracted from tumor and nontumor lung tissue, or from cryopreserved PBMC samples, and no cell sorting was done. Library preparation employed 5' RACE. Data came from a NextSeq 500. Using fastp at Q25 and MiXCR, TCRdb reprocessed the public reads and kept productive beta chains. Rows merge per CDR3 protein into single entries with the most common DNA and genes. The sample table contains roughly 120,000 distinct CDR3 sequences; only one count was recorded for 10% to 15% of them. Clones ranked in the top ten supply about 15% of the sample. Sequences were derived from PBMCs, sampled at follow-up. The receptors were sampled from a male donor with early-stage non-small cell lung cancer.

CDR3 DNA sequence: TGTGCCAGCAGCGTAGAACCAGCGGGGGGGCACGGGGAGCTGTTTTTT. Encoded protein: CASSVEPAGGHGELFF. V is TRBV9 and J is TRBJ2-2; 10 bases match TRBD2. Per the germline V gene, CDR1 is SGDLS and CDR2 is YYNGEE. The CDR3 contains 16 residues. After removal of 0 bases from V and 7 bases from J, the junction contained 6 bases not matched to a gene.

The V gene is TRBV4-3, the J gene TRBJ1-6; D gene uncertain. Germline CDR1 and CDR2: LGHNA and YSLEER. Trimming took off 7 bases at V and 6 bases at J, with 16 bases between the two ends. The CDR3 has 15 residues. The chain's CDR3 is CASNRGEGLNSPLHF. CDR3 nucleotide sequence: TGCGCCAGCAATCGAGGAGAGGGCCTTAATTCACCCCTCCACTTT.

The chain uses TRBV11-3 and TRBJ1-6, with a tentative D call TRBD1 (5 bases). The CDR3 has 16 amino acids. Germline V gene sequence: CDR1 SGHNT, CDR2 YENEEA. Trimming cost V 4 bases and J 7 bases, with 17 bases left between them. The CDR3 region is CASSYSPGRGNSPLHF. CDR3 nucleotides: TGTGCCAGCAGCTATTCTCCAGGCCGGGGGAATTCACCCCTCCACTTT.

The CDR3 region is CASSEPAGGVNEQFF. The CDR3 DNA reads TGCGCCAGCAGTGAGCCAGCGGGGGGTGTTAATGAGCAGTTCTTC. V usage is TRBV10-2 and J usage is TRBJ2-1; TRBD2 aligns across 9 bases. V lost 2 bases, J lost 7 bases, and 6 bases stayed unmatched. Germline-derived CDR1 and CDR2 are WSHSY and SAAADI. The CDR3 spans 15 residues.

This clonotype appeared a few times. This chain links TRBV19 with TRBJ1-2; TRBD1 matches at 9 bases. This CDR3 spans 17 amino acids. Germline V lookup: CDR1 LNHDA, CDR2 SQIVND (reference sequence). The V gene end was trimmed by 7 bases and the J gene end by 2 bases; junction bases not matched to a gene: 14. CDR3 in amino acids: CASTPSLRGTGNYGYTF. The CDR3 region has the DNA TGTGCCAGTACCCCGAGTCTAAGGGGGACAGGGAACTATGGCTACACCTTC. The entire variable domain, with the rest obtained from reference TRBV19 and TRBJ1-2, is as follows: DGGITQSPKYLFRKEGQNVTLSCEQNLNHDAMYWYRQDPGQGLRLIYYSQIVNDFQKGDIAEGYSVSREKKESFPLTVTSAQKNPTAFYLCASTPSLRGTGNYGYTFGSGTRLTVV.

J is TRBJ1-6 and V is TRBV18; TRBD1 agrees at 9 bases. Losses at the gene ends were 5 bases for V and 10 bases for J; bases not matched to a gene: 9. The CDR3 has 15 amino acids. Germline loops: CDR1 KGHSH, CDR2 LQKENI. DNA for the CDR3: TGTGCCAGCTCAGCCATACCGGGACAGGGATCACCCCTCCACTTT. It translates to CASSAIPGQGSPLHF.

The CDR3 nucleotides are TGTGCCAGCAGCCACGAATATAGCAATCAGCCCCAGCATTTT. Protein product: CASSHEYSNQPQHF. This chain connects TRBV3-1 to TRBJ1-5; unclear D gene. The germline V gene encodes CDR1 LGHDT and CDR2 YNNKEL (reference sequence). The V end lost 3 bases, the J end lost 0 bases, and 6 bases lay between the germline ends. The CDR3 totals 14 residues.

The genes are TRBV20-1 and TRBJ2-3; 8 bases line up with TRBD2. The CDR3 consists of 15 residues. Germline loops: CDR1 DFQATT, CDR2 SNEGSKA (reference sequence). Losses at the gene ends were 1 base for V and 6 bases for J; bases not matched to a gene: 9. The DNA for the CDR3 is TGCAGTGCTAGAGTTGAGCGGGGGTTAGACGATACGCAGTATTTT. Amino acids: CSARVERGLDDTQYF.